These 30 T cell receptor beta chains came from one sample sequenced in a study of blood T cells in healthy people across ages. The use of a sample-barcoded 5' primer and a J-beta primer mix characterized a second PCR of about 7 to 12 cycles. Each CDR3 protein is one row after TCRdb ran MiXCR on the 5' RACE reads. The sample lists some 1.5 million distinct CDR3 sequences, 35% to 45% occurring once. Sequenced sample: blood. The receptors originated from a young woman in good health.

The chain recombines TRBV29-1 with TRBJ1-6, with D perhaps TRBD1 (5 bases). Deletions cut 4 bases from V and 0 bases from J, with 10 bases between. The germline V gene encodes CDR1 SQVTM and CDR2 ANQGSEA. The CDR3 sequence is 15 residues long. CDR3 residues: CSVAEGSSYNSPLHF. The CDR3, as DNA: TGCAGCGTTGCTGAGGGGAGCTCCTATAATTCACCCCTCCACTTT. The full variable domain, its missing parts supplied by reference TRBV29-1 and TRBJ1-6, is SAVISQKPSRDICQRGTSLTIQCQVDSQVTMMFWYRQQPGQSLTLIATANQGSEATYESGFVIDKFPISRPNLTFSTLTVSNMSPEDSSIYLCSVAEGSSYNSPLHFGNGTRLTVT.

This clonotype was detected many times. The rearrangement joins TRBV7-8 to TRBJ1-1; D remains ambiguous. The ends were cut back, 7 bases at V and 0 bases at J, with 15 bases in the middle. The CDR3 spans 15 residues. The germline gives CDR1 SGHVS, CDR2 FQNEAQ. The CDR3 nucleotides are TGTGCCAGCACCTCCAATACGGGGATGAACACTGAAGCTTTCTTT. Its translation is CASTSNTGMNTEAFF.

The sample holds one count of this clonotype. The rearrangement joins TRBV12-3 or TRBV12-4 to TRBJ1-2, with a weak D call TRBD1 (6 bases). This CDR3 comprises 12 residues. Trimming removed 6 bases at V and 7 bases at J, with 12 bases between. The CDR3 sequence: CASRSQGGGYTF. The CDR3 coding sequence is TGTGCCAGCAGGTCACAGGGTGGTGGCTACACCTTC.

V and J are TRBV12-3 or TRBV12-4 and TRBJ1-1; D possibly corresponds to TRBD1 (5 bases). The CDR3 covers 13 residues. The V end was cut by 6 bases, the J end by 4 bases, with 12 bases between. Here the CDR3 reads CASSLQVGTEAFF. The CDR3 nucleotides are TGTGCCAGCAGCCTACAGGTAGGCACTGAAGCTTTCTTT.

This chain connects TRBV10-3 to TRBJ2-6; D possibly corresponds to TRBD1 (8 bases). Trimming removed 6 bases from V and 8 bases from J, with 20 bases in between. The CDR3 has 16 amino acids. The germline CDR1 and CDR2 sequences are ENHRY and SYGVKD. CDR3 protein: CAISLQGGGGTNVLTF. CDR3 coding DNA: TGTGCCATCAGCCTACAGGGGGGAGGGGGCACCAACGTCCTGACTTTC.

The chain employs TRBV6-5 and TRBJ2-4; perhaps TRBD1 as D (6 bases). This CDR3 has 14 amino acids. Trimming removed 0 bases from V and 4 bases from J, with 7 bases in between. Germline loops: CDR1 MNHEY, CDR2 SVGAGI. CDR3 amino acids: CASSYSGTKNIQYF. DNA of the CDR3: TGTGCCAGCAGTTACTCGGGGACAAAAAACATTCAGTACTTC.

The V call is TRBV20-1, the J call TRBJ1-1, with a possible D match to TRBD1 (5 bases). Germline-derived CDR1 and CDR2 are DFQATT and SNEGSKA (reference sequence). The V end lost 0 bases, the J end lost 10 bases, and 15 bases lay between the germline ends. The CDR3 extends over 13 amino acids. The CDR3 reads CSARDPRDRVAFF. The CDR3, as DNA: TGCAGTGCTAGAGATCCCAGGGATCGGGTAGCTTTCTTT.

This clonotype was detected a few times. The chain uses TRBV15 and TRBJ2-3; no clear D. The CDR3 has 16 amino acids. Germline CDR1 LNHNV, CDR2 YYDKDF (reference sequence). Trimming left V 4 bases short and J 4 bases short, with 18 bases between. This CDR3 is CATSINLVPVSDTQYF. Written as DNA, the CDR3 is TGTGCCACCAGCATAAATCTCGTCCCGGTTTCAGATACGCAGTATTTT.

The chain carries TRBV7-6 and TRBJ2-7, with D tentatively TRBD2 (7 bases). The germline V gene has CDR1 SGHVS and CDR2 FNYEAQ. V lost 0 bases and J 5 bases, leaving 14 bases between the germline ends. The length of the CDR3 is 15 residues. The DNA of the CDR3 is TGTGCCAGCAGCTTAGCCGGTCGGGGGGCCAACGAGCAGTACTTC. This translates into CASSLAGRGANEQYF.

Many counts were recorded for this clonotype. The V call is TRBV2, the J call TRBJ2-1; D uncertain. The CDR3 length is 14 residues. The V end lost 3 bases, the J end lost 0 bases, and 6 bases lay between the germline ends. CDR1 is SNHLY and CDR2 is FYNNEI in the germline V gene. The CDR3 DNA reads as TGTGCCAGCAGTGATAGAAGCTCCTACAATGAGCAGTTCTTC. Translation gives CASSDRSSYNEQFF.

The chain carries TRBV11-2 and TRBJ2-5; D may be TRBD1 (5 bases). There are 15 residues in the CDR3. V lost 8 bases and J lost 7, with 23 bases in between. Germline CDR1 and CDR2: SGHAT and FQNNGV. This CDR3 is CASCSLRGKKGTQYF. Here the CDR3 DNA reads TGTGCCAGCTGCTCCCTAAGGGGTAAAAAGGGGACCCAGTACTTC.

The rearrangement links TRBV12-3 or TRBV12-4 to TRBJ2-3, with D maybe TRBD2 (6 bases). The CDR3 runs to 15 residues. Trimming removed 6 bases at V and 4 bases at J, with 17 bases between. The CDR3 spells CASSPLAISADTQYF. CDR3 nucleotides: TGTGCCAGCAGCCCACTAGCAATAAGCGCAGATACGCAGTATTTT.

V and J are TRBV18 and TRBJ1-1, with 10 bases matching TRBD1. The CDR3 length is 17 residues. Trimming took 0 bases from V and 4 from J; bases not matched to a gene: 8. Germline CDR1 is KGHSH and CDR2 is LQKENI. The CDR3: CASSPPRFRDRGTEAFF. The CDR3, as DNA: TGTGCCAGCTCACCACCTCGTTTCCGGGACAGGGGCACTGAAGCTTTCTTT. Based on the CDR3 plus reference TRBV18 and TRBJ1-1, the full variable domain is NAGVMQNPRHLVRRRGQEARLRCSPMKGHSHVYWYRQLPEEGLKFMVYLQKENIIDESGMPKERFSAEFPKEGPSILRIQQVVRGDSAAYFCASSPPRFRDRGTEAFFGQGTRLTVV.

This chain uses TRBV28 with TRBJ2-4; D possibly corresponds to TRBD1 (6 bases). The CDR3 is made up of 17 amino acids. Germline lookup yields CDR1 MDHEN and CDR2 SYDVKM. The V and J ends lost 4 bases and 1 base respectively, with 17 bases between them. CDR3 nucleotide sequence: TGTGCCAGCAGTTCCCGGACAGAAAGGTTGGCCAAAAACATTCAGTACTTC. Its protein product is CASSSRTERLAKNIQYF.

This clonotype was seen more than once but under ten times. The V gene is TRBV4-3, the J gene TRBJ2-4; no firm D call. The ends were cut back, 0 bases at V and 4 bases at J, with 7 bases in the middle. CDR3 size: 14 residues. CDR1 is LGHNA and CDR2 is YSLEER in the germline V gene. The CDR3 region is CASSQDWLKNIQYF. The CDR3, as DNA: TGCGCCAGCAGCCAAGACTGGCTGAAAAACATTCAGTACTTC.

This clonotype was seen many times. One end of the junction fails to match germline, which may point to a read error. CDR3 DNA sequence: TGTGCCAGCAGTTTAGATAGGAGCACAGATACGCAGTATTTT. Protein sequence: CASSLDRSTDTQYF. The V call is TRBV7-9, the J call TRBJ2-3; D is unresolved. This CDR3 contains 14 residues. CDR1 is SEHNR and CDR2 is FQNEAQ in the germline V gene (reference sequence).

About this clonotype itself: At one boundary the junction diverges from the germline segment, which might be a read error. V and J are TRBV20-1 and TRBJ1-5; a possible D gene is TRBD1 (6 bases). Looked up from germline, CDR1 is DFQATT and CDR2 is SNEGSKA (reference sequence). This CDR3 has 14 amino acids. CDR3 DNA: TGCAGTGCAACACAGGGCGTGGGCAAGCAGCCCCAGCATTTT. Its protein is CSATQGVGKQPQHF.

This clonotype showed up just a few times. The chain joins TRBV7-2 to TRBJ2-7; no reliable D call. Germline V gives CDR1 SGHTA, CDR2 FQGNSA. The CDR3 is 15 amino acids. The ends were cut back, 6 bases at V and 0 bases at J, with 15 bases in the middle. This CDR3 reads CASSSPGELSYEQYF. In nucleotides, the CDR3 is TGTGCCAGCAGTTCCCCGGGTGAACTCTCCTACGAGCAGTACTTC.

The rearrangement uses TRBV10-3 and TRBJ1-2; D is perhaps TRBD1 (6 bases). V gave up 7 bases and J gave up 0 bases, with 15 bases separating them. The V gene's germline CDR1 is ENHRY and CDR2 SYGVKD. The CDR3 length is 15 residues. Here the CDR3 reads CAIKGSGGANYGYTF. CDR3 nucleotide sequence: TGTGCCATCAAAGGGTCCGGGGGCGCTAACTATGGCTACACCTTC.

The rearrangement joins TRBV7-9 to TRBJ1-1; D is ambiguous. V was cut by 6 bases and J by 5 bases, with 7 bases left in between. Germline CDR1 SEHNR, CDR2 FQNEAQ (reference sequence). The CDR3 runs 11 residues. The CDR3 loop reads CASSLMTEAFF. Written as DNA, the CDR3 is TGTGCCAGCAGTTTAATGACTGAAGCTTTCTTT.

The chain recombines TRBV5-1 with TRBJ2-7; D may be TRBD1 (5 bases). Germline-derived CDR1 and CDR2 are SGHRS and YFSETQ. Trimming cost V 4 bases and J 2 bases, with 13 bases left between them. This CDR3 has 14 amino acids. The CDR3 bases are TGCGCCAGCAGCACCCGGACACCTACCTACGAGCAGTACTTC. This sequence encodes CASSTRTPTYEQYF.

The gene calls are TRBV6-1 and TRBJ2-3; 10 nucleotides agree with TRBD2. Germline CDR1 reads MNHNS; CDR2 reads SASEGT. Losses at the gene ends were 8 bases for V and 2 bases for J; bases not matched to a gene: 10. This CDR3 comprises 16 residues. The CDR3 bases are TGTGCCAGCGGGGGTAGCGGGGGGCAGGTCACAGATACGCAGTATTTT. This encodes CASGGSGGQVTDTQYF.

In this sample, this clonotype turned up a few times. This CDR3 is CASSIQIYNEQFF. The DNA of the CDR3 is TGTGCCAGCAGCATACAGATCTACAATGAGCAGTTCTTC. The rearrangement links TRBV9 to TRBJ2-1; D call uncertain. The CDR3 length is 13 residues. V lost 4 bases, J lost 3 bases, and 8 bases lay in between. CDR1 is SGDLS, CDR2 YYNGEE, per germline.

This clonotype was seen a few times. The chain recombines TRBV6-1 with TRBJ1-6, with D tentatively TRBD1 (5 bases). Germline V gives CDR1 MNHNS, CDR2 SASEGT. Trimming cost V 5 bases and J 9 bases, with 8 bases left between them. There are 12 residues in the CDR3. CDR3: CASSPRASPLHF. The CDR3 nucleotides read TGTGCCAGCAGTCCCAGGGCTTCACCCCTCCACTTT.

This rearrangement joins TRBV7-9 to TRBJ2-7, with 7 nucleotides matching TRBD1. This CDR3 contains 17 residues. Trimming at V came to 4 bases and at J to 2 bases, leaving 14 bases not matched to a gene. Germline V gene data show CDR1 as SEHNR and CDR2 as FQNEAQ (reference sequence). For the CDR3, the DNA is TGTGCCAGCAGCTCCCTAGGACAGGCCGTGGGTACCTACGAGCAGTACTTC. It encodes CASSSLGQAVGTYEQYF.

The sample holds many counts of this clonotype. V is TRBV12-3 or TRBV12-4 and J is TRBJ1-2; 8 positions agree with TRBD1. Losses at the gene ends were 6 bases for V and 7 bases for J; bases not matched to a gene: 4. The length of the CDR3 is 12 residues. The CDR3 protein is CASRQGGIGYTF. CDR3 DNA: TGTGCCAGCAGACAGGGGGGGATTGGCTACACCTTC.

The rearrangement links TRBV5-1 to TRBJ2-5, with D perhaps assigned TRBD1 or TRBD2 (6 bases each). Germline V gene lookup returns CDR1 SGHRS and CDR2 YFSETQ. The CDR3 sequence is 14 residues long. Trimming cost V 4 bases and J 2 bases, with 12 bases left between them. In DNA form, the CDR3 reads TGCGCCAGCAGCCCGGGGGCTGGGCAAGAGACCCAGTACTTC. Protein product: CASSPGAGQETQYF.

Ten or more counts support this clonotype. This rearrangement joins TRBV4-1 to TRBJ2-3; D remains ambiguous. The CDR3 spans 14 residues. Germline V gene sequence: CDR1 MGHRA, CDR2 YSYEKL. Trimming removed 3 bases at V and 7 bases at J, with 14 bases between. The CDR3, as DNA: TGCGCCAGCAGCCACCCCTCAGAGTGGAATACGCAGTATTTT. This codes for CASSHPSEWNTQYF.

The J gene is TRBJ1-4, the V gene TRBV11-2; possible D gene TRBD1, 5 bases. The CDR3 extends over 15 amino acids. The germline V and J ends were trimmed by 3 bases and 12 bases, with 20 bases remaining between them. From germline, CDR1 is SGHAT and CDR2 FQNNGV. The DNA for the CDR3 is TGTGCCAGCAGCTTTAGTAGGGGATGGGGAGAGGAACTGTTTTTT. It encodes CASSFSRGWGEELFF. Using reference TRBV11-2 and TRBJ1-4 for the parts outside the CDR3, the full variable domain is EAGVAQSPRYKIIEKRQSVAFWCNPISGHATLYWYQQILGQGPKLLIQFQNNGVVDDSQLPKDRFSAERLKGVDSTLKIQPAKLEDSAVYLCASSFSRGWGEELFFGSGTQLSVL.

This clonotype occurred once. The rearrangement uses TRBV4-3 and TRBJ2-5; 10 bases line up with TRBD1. Per the germline V gene, CDR1 is LGHNA and CDR2 is YSLEER. CDR3 length: 19 amino acids. Unmatched junction bases numbered 22, after V lost 1 base and J lost 11 bases. CDR3 loop: CASSQVDRGGEDSYNEQYF. The CDR3 DNA is TGCGCCAGCAGCCAAGTGGACAGGGGGGGTGAGGACTCCTACAATGAGCAGTACTTC.